The present T cell receptor (beta chain) was sequenced within a study of CD8 T cells in ankylosing spondylitis. This clonotype occurred many times. Its specificity is unknown. Quantitative molecular-barcoded 5'-RACE generated the TCR beta libraries. TCRdb called the 5' RACE reads again in MiXCR, with one record for every CDR3 protein. The table lists roughly 240,000 distinct CDR3 sequences, around 8% of them singletons, with roughly 5% in the top ten. Germline V gene data show CDR1 as SGHTA and CDR2 as FQGNSA. This CDR3 contains 16 residues. The J segment lost 2 bases and the V segment lost 5 bases, leaving 3 bases of the junction unmatched. Study-wide points: Characteristic, it appeared, of ankylosing spondylitis blood was a TCR beta motif of eight or nine highly homologous variants. Reportedly, disease-linked clones are significantly enriched in ankylosing spondylitis patients' matched synovial fluid.

The TCR was taken from a female donor with ankylosing spondylitis or in good health (not recorded which). Sequencing input: blood, either unsorted or a sorted T cell fraction (not recorded which). The V gene is TRBV7-2, the J gene TRBJ2-5, with 15 bases fitting TRBD2. As DNA, the CDR3 is TGTGCCAGCAGCCCGGGGACTAGCGGGAGGCAAGAGACCCAGTACTTC. Translation gives CASSPGTSGRQETQYF.